The next 13 T cell receptor beta chains were all read from a single sample in a study of response to subunit inactivated influenza vaccine. From the RT-PCR reads, TCRdb called clonotypes with MiXCR, one entry per CDR3 protein. The data show 650,000 to 800,000 distinct CDR3 sequences, with around 13% seen just once and approximately 7% held by the top ten. Sequences were derived from PBMCs from blood, sampled roughly 15 days before vaccination. These receptors originate from a man aged 45-65 years who received an inactivated influenza vaccine.

The chain couples TRBV12-3 or TRBV12-4 to TRBJ2-7; TRBD2 matches at 13 bases. The CDR3 runs 15 residues. Germline trimming cut 7 bases from V and 5 bases from J; bases unmatched to any gene: 8. The DNA of the CDR3 is TGTGCCAGCACCAAACTAGCGGGGGGGATCGACGAGCAGTACTTC. Translating it yields CASTKLAGGIDEQYF.

CDR3 coding DNA: TGTGCCAGCAGCTTAGCTGCGGGAGAGAACACTGAAGCTTTCTTT. It is translated as CASSLAAGENTEAFF. The rearrangement joins TRBV11-2 to TRBJ1-1; D not resolved. Per the germline V gene, CDR1 is SGHAT and CDR2 is FQNNGV. Trimming shortened V by 1 base and J by 1 base, and 10 bases separated the two germline ends. This CDR3 spans 15 amino acids. Complete variable domain (other parts from reference TRBV11-2 and TRBJ1-1): EAGVAQSPRYKIIEKRQSVAFWCNPISGHATLYWYQQILGQGPKLLIQFQNNGVVDDSQLPKDRFSAERLKGVDSTLKIQPAKLEDSAVYLCASSLAAGENTEAFFGQGTRLTVV.

This clonotype was seen many times. The V call is TRBV12-3 or TRBV12-4, the J call TRBJ1-4; D is unclear. The CDR3 contains 12 residues. V lost 6 bases and J lost 5, with 7 bases in between. The CDR3 bases are TGTGCCAGCAGGTTCCCGAATGAAAAACTGTTTTTT. Its protein product is CASRFPNEKLFF.

This clonotype was detected a few times. The chain links TRBV4-1 to TRBJ2-2, with TRBD1 matching over 7 bases. This CDR3 is built from 15 residues. The V gene's germline CDR1 is MGHRA and CDR2 YSYEKL. The J segment lost 4 bases and the V segment lost 2 bases, leaving 4 bases of the junction unmatched. CDR3 residues: CASSQLTGSTGELFF. As DNA, the CDR3 is TGCGCCAGCAGCCAACTGACAGGGAGCACCGGGGAGCTGTTTTTT.

This clonotype was seen only a few times. The DNA for the CDR3 is TGTGCCAGCAGCTTAATAGCGGGAGGCGAGCAGTACTTC. Translating gives CASSLIAGGEQYF. The V and J genes are TRBV7-2 and TRBJ2-7; TRBD2 agrees at 10 bases. CDR1 and CDR2 from the germline V gene are SGHTA and FQGNSA. The V gene end was trimmed by 2 bases and the J gene end by 6 bases; junction bases not matched to a gene: 1. The CDR3 length is 13 residues.

This clonotype has just a few counts. The chain combines TRBV6-5 with TRBJ1-6, with D perhaps TRBD1 (5 bases). With 2 bases removed from V and 2 bases from J, the gap between germline ends came to 7 bases. The CDR3 consists of 15 residues. Germline values: CDR1 MNHEY, CDR2 SVGAGI. For the CDR3, the DNA is TGTGCCAGCAGTTACACGACAGCCTATAATTCACCCCTCCACTTT. Protein sequence: CASSYTTAYNSPLHF.

This clonotype has just a few counts. The J gene is TRBJ2-3, the V gene TRBV7-9; maybe TRBD2 (6 bases). The CDR3 is 17 amino acids. Trimming removed 4 bases at V and 6 bases at J, with 23 bases between. The V gene's germline CDR1 is SEHNR and CDR2 FQNEAQ (reference sequence). The CDR3 loop reads CASSWTGRGQLGDTQYF. For the CDR3, the DNA is TGTGCCAGCAGCTGGACGGGGCGGGGCCAATTGGGGGATACGCAGTATTTT.

This clonotype was seen more than once but under ten times. The chain recombines TRBV12-3 or TRBV12-4 with TRBJ1-2; D is unclear. This CDR3 has 12 amino acids. V was cut by 3 bases and J by 3 bases, with 5 bases left in between. DNA for the CDR3: TGTGCCAGCAGTTTTATGGACTATGGCTACACCTTC. It codes for CASSFMDYGYTF.

This rearrangement joins TRBV5-5 to TRBJ2-1; 8 bases align to TRBD1. With 3 bases clipped from V and 8 bases from J, the junction kept 10 bases outside the gene matches. The length of the CDR3 is 15 residues. CDR1 is SGHKS and CDR2 is YYEKEE in the germline V gene (reference sequence). This CDR3 is CASSSEGSGGDEQFF. The CDR3 nucleotides read TGTGCCAGCAGCTCTGAGGGGTCAGGGGGCGATGAGCAGTTCTTC.

This clonotype has only a few counts. The chain combines TRBV12-3 or TRBV12-4 with TRBJ2-5; D assignment may be TRBD1 or TRBD2 (5 bases each). The V end lost 5 bases, the J end lost 6 bases, and 16 bases lay between the germline ends. This CDR3 region has 14 residues. The CDR3 loop reads CASSTGTVKKTQYF. The CDR3, as DNA: TGTGCCAGCAGTACCGGGACGGTCAAGAAGACCCAGTACTTC.

In its sample, this clonotype was seen a few times. V is TRBV27 and J is TRBJ2-5; D perhaps matches TRBD2 (5 bases). The germline V gene encodes CDR1 MNHEY and CDR2 SMNVEV (reference sequence). Trimming pared 1 base from V and 4 bases from J, leaving 7 bases between. The CDR3 consists of 13 residues. In DNA form, the CDR3 reads TGTGCCAGCAGTTTATTGAGCGGAGAGACCCAGTACTTC. This gives the protein CASSLLSGETQYF.

This clonotype was observed a few times. This chain uses TRBV28 with TRBJ1-1; TRBD1 aligns across 8 bases. This CDR3 is built from 16 residues. In germline, CDR1 is MDHEN, CDR2 SYDVKM. After removal of 6 bases from V and 1 base from J, the junction contained 10 bases not matched to a gene. The CDR3, as DNA: TGTGCCAGCAGCCCGAGGACAGGGTGGGGGAACACTGAAGCTTTCTTT. This codes for CASSPRTGWGNTEAFF.

A few counts support this clonotype. The J gene is TRBJ1-6, the V gene TRBV4-2; D is uncertain. Germline V gene data show CDR1 as LGHNA and CDR2 as YNFKEQ. Trimming removed 4 bases from V and 7 bases from J, with 17 bases in between. The CDR3 is made up of 16 amino acids. The CDR3 reads CASSRMKLNPNSPLHF. The CDR3 coding sequence is TGTGCCAGCAGCCGAATGAAGTTGAACCCCAATTCACCCCTCCACTTT.